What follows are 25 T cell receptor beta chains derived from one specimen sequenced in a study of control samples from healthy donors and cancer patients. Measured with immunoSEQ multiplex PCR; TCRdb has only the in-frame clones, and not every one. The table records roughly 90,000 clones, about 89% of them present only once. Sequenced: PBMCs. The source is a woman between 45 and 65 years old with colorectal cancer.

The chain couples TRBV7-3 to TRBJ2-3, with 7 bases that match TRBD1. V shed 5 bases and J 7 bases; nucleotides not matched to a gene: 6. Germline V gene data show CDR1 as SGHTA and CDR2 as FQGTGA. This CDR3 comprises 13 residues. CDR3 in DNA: TGTGCCAGCAGCCAGGGGGACCTGAATACGCAGTATTTT. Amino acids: CASSQGDLNTQYF.

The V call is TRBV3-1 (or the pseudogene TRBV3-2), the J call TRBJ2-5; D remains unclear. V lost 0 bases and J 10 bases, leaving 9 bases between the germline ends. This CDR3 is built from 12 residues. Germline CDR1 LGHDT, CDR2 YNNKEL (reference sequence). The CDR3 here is CASSQDPLDQYF. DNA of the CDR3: TGTGCCAGCAGCCAAGATCCCCTAGACCAGTACTTC.

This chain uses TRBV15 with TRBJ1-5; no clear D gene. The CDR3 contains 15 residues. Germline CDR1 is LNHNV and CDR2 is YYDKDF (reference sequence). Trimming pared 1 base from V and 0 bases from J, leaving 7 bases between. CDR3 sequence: CATSRVGNSNQPQHF. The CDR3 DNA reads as TGTGCCACCAGCAGAGTGGGGAATAGCAATCAGCCCCAGCATTTT.

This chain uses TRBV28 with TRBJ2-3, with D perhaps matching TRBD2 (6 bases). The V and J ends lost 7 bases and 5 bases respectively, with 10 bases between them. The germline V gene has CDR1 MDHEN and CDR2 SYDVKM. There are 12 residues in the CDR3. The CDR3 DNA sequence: TGTGCCAGCATGACTAGTTTAGATACGCAGTATTTT. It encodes CASMTSLDTQYF. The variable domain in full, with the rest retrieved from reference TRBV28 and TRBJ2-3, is DVKVTQSSRYLVKRTGEKVFLECVQDMDHENMFWYRQDPGLGLRLIYFSYDVKMKEKGDIPEGYSVSREKKERFSLILESASTNQTSMYLCASMTSLDTQYFGPGTRLTVL.

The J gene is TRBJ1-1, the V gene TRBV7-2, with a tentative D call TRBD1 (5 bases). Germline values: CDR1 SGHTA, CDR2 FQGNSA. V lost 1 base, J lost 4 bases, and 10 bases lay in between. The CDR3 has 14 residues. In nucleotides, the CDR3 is TGTGCCAGCAGCTTAGTCCAGGGCGGCACTGAAGCTTTCTTT. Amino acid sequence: CASSLVQGGTEAFF.

As DNA, the CDR3 is TGTGCCAGCAGTCTTAATGAGCAGTTCTTC. It translates to CASSLNEQFF. The chain combines TRBV28 with TRBJ2-1; D not resolved. CDR3 length: 10 residues. V lost 5 bases to trimming and J lost 7 bases, with 3 bases between them. From germline, CDR1 is MDHEN and CDR2 SYDVKM.

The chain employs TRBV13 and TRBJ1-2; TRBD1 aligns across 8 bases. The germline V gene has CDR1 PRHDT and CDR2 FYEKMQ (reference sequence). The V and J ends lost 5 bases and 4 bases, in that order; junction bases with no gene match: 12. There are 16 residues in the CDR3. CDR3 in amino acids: CASSLNLQTGGYGYTF. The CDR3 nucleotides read TGTGCCAGCAGCCTTAATCTGCAAACAGGGGGCTATGGCTACACCTTC.

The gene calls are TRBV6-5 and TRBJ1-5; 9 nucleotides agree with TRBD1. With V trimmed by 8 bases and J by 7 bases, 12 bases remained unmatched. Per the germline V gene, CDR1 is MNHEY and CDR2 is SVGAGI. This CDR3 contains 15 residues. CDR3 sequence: CASGTGGQGGQPQHF. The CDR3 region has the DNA TGTGCCAGCGGAACCGGGGGACAGGGCGGGCAGCCCCAGCATTTT.

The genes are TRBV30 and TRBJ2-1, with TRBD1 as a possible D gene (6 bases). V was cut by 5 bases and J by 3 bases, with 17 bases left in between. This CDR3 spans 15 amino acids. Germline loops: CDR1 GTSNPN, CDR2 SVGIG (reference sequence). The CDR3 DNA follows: TGTGCCTGGGACCTAGGCCAGGGGTACTACAATGAGCAGTTCTTC. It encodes CAWDLGQGYYNEQFF.

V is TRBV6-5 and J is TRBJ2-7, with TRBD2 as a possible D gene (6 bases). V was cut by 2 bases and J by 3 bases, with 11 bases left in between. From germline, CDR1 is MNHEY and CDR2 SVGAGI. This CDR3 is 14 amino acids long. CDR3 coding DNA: TGTGCCAGCAGTTACCGCGCGCGGGGCTACGAGCAGTACGTC. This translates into CASSYRARGYEQYV.

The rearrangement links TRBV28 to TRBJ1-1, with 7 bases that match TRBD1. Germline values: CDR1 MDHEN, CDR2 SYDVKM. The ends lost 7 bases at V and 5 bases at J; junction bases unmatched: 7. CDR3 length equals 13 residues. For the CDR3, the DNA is TGTGCCAGCATAACTGGACAGGAAACTGAAGCTTTCTTT. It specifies CASITGQETEAFF.

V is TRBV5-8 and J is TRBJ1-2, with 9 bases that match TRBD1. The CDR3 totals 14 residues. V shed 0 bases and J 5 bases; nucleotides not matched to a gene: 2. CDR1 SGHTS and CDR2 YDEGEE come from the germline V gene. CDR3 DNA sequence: TGTGCCAGCAGCTTGGGGGGACAGGGTTATGGCTACACCTTC. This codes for CASSLGGQGYGYTF. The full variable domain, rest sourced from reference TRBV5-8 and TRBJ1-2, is EAGVTQSPTHLIKTRGQQATLRCSPISGHTSVYWYQQALGLGLQFLLWYDEGEERNRGNFPPRFSGRQFPNYSSELNVNALELEDSALYLCASSLGGQGYGYTFGSGTRLTVV.

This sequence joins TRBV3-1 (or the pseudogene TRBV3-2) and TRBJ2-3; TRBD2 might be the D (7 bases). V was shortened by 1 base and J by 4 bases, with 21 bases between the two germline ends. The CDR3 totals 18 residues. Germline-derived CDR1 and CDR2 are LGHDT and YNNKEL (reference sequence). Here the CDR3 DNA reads TGTGCCAGCAGCCAAGCGAGGGCGGGGGCGAGTACTCCAGATACGCAGTATTTT. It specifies CASSQARAGASTPDTQYF.

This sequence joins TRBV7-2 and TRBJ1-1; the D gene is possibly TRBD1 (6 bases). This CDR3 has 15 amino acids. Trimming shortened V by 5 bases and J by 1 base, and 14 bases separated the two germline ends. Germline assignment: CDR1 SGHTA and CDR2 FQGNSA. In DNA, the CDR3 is TGTGCCAGCAGCGTCGCAGGGGTAGGGAACACTGAAGCTTTCTTT. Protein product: CASSVAGVGNTEAFF.

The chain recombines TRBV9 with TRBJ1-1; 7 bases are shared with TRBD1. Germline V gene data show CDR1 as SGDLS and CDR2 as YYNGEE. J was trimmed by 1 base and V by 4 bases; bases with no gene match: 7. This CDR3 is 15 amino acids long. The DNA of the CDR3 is TGTGCCAGCAGCTCATCGGGGACAGCGAACACTGAAGCTTTCTTT. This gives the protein CASSSSGTANTEAFF.

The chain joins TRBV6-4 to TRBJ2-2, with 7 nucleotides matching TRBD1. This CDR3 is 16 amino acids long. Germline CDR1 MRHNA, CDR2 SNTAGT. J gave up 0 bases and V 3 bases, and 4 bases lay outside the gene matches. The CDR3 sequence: CASSEAGGTNTGELFF. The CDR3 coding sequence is TGTGCCAGCAGTGAGGCAGGGGGAACGAACACCGGGGAGCTGTTTTTT.

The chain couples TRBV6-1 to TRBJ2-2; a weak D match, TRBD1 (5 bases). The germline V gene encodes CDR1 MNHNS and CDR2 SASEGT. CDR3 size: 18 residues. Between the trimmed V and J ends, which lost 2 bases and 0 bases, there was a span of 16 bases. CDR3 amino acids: CASSEIWGSPTNTGELFF. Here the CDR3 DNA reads TGTGCCAGCAGTGAAATATGGGGCTCGCCTACGAACACCGGGGAGCTGTTTTTT.

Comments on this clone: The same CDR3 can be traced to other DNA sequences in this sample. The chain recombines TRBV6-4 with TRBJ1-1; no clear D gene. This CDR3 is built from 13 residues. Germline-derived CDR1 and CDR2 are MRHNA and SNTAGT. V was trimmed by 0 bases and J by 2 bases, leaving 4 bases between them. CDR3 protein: CASSDSDNTEAFF. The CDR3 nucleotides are TGTGCCAGCAGTGACTCGGATAACACTGAAGCTTTCTTT.

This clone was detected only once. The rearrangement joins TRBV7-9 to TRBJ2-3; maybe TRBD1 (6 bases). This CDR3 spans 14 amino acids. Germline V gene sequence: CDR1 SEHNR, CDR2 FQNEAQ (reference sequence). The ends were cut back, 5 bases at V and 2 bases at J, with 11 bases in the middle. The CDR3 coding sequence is TGTGCCAGCAGCCCGGACAGTTCCACAGATACGCAGTATTTT. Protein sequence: CASSPDSSTDTQYF.

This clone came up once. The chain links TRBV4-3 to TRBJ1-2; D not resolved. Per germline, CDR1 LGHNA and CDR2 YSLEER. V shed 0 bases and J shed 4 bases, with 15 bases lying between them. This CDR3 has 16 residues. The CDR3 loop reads CASSQEGSGSRYGYTF. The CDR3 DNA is TGCGCCAGCAGCCAAGAAGGAAGCGGATCCCGCTATGGCTACACCTTC.

This chain's CDR3 is CASSLTPNEGNQPQHF. CDR3 sequence (DNA): TGTGCCAGCAGCTTGACCCCCAACGAGGGCAATCAGCCCCAGCATTTT. This chain links TRBV5-5 with TRBJ1-5; D uncertain. The V end was cut by 1 base, the J end by 2 bases, with 13 bases between. The germline V gene encodes CDR1 SGHKS and CDR2 YYEKEE (reference sequence). This CDR3 is 16 amino acids long.

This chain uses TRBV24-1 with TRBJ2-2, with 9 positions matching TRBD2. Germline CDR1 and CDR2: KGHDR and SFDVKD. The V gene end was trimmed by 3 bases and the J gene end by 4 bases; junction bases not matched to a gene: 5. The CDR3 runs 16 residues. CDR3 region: CATSDPGTSLTGELFF. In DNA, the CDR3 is TGTGCCACCAGTGATCCGGGGACTAGCCTCACCGGGGAGCTGTTTTTT.

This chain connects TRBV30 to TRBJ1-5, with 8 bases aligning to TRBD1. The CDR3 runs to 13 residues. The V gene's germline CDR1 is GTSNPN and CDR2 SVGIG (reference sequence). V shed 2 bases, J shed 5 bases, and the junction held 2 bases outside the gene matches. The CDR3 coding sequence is TGTGCCTGGAGTCTGACAGGGGATCAGCCCCAGCATTTT. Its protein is CAWSLTGDQPQHF.

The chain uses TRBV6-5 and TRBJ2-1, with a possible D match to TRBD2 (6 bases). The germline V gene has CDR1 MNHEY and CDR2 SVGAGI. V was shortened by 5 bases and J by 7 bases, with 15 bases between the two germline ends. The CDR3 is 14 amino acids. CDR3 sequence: CASSRGRGRNEQFF. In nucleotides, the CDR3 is TGTGCCAGCAGTCGAGGTAGAGGGAGGAATGAGCAGTTCTTC.

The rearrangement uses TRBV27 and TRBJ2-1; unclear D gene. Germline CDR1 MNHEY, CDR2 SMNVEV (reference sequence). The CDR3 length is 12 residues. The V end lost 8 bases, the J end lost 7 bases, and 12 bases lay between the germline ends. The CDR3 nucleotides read TGTGCCAGCGGGCCTTGGGCGAATGAGCAGTTCTTC. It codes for CASGPWANEQFF.